This TCR beta chain appears in the sequencing data of a study of molecular identifiers for immune sequencing clone quantification. Note on this clonotype: Antigen specificity is unknown. The CDR3 does not end in the conserved phenylalanine or tryptophan, so this is likely a read error.

The V gene lost 3 bases and the J gene lost 3 bases, with 5 bases spanning the gap. The CDR3 extends over 12 amino acids. Germline loops: CDR1 SNHLY, CDR2 FYNNEI. Whole-study results and caveats: Among effectors, clones above 20 RNA copies held over 97% of molecules; among naive cells, under 1%.

TCRdb called the PCR reads again in MiXCR, with one record for every CDR3 protein. Here the sample spans more than 50,000 distinct CDR3 sequences, around 19% being singletons. The sequenced sample was naive CD8+ T cells from blood, with Jurkat cell RNA spiked in. The subset is: FACS-sorted CD8+CD4-CCR7+CD45RA+ naive T cells. The TCR comes from a human donor in good health. Some libraries in this study had Jurkat cell RNA spiked in. The chain links TRBV2 to TRBJ1-2; D gene ambiguous. CDR3 nucleotides: TGTGCCAGCAGTGAGGTTGACTATGGCTACACCCTC. Translated, it gives CASSEVDYGYTL.